The 20 T cell receptor beta chains in this list originate from one sample, sequenced in a study of identical twins. TCRdb itself ran the 5' RACE reads through MiXCR, one entry per CDR3 protein. The table lists about 530,000 distinct CDR3 sequences, around 15% of them singletons, with nearly 0.45% in the top ten. These data also featured in a second study, about yellow fever vaccine responses in identical twins.

Source material: CD4+ T cells sorted from blood. Source of these receptors: a woman aged 18-29 years in good health.

This clonotype was seen more than once but under ten times. The V call is TRBV12-3 or TRBV12-4, the J call TRBJ2-5; no clear D gene. V shed 6 bases and J shed 4 bases, with 12 bases lying between them. This CDR3 has 13 residues. CDR3 DNA sequence: TGTGCCAGCAGGGTACCACCAGGAGAGACCCAGTACTTC. This gives the protein CASRVPPGETQYF.

This clonotype was seen more than once but under ten times. The chain recombines TRBV7-9 with TRBJ1-1; maybe TRBD1 (6 bases). V was trimmed by 2 bases and J by 7 bases, leaving 14 bases between them. Germline CDR1 and CDR2: SEHNR and FQNEAQ (reference sequence). CDR3 size: 14 residues. This CDR3 is CASSLIRGADEAFF. In nucleotides, the CDR3 is TGTGCCAGCAGCTTAATCAGGGGAGCGGATGAAGCTTTCTTT.

In this sample, this clonotype turned up a few times. The rearrangement links TRBV29-1 to TRBJ2-1, with D perhaps being TRBD1 or TRBD2 (5 bases each). With 8 bases removed from V and 0 bases from J, the gap between germline ends came to 23 bases. The CDR3 has 17 amino acids. The germline CDR1 and CDR2 sequences are SQVTM and ANQGSEA. The CDR3 DNA reads as TGCAGCTTCACCCGGTCAAGCGGACAAGCCTCCTACAATGAGCAGTTCTTC. It is translated as CSFTRSSGQASYNEQFF.

This clonotype was found a few times. The V call is TRBV3-1, the J call TRBJ2-3, with 11 bases aligning to TRBD2. V shed 3 bases and J 2 bases; nucleotides not matched to a gene: 7. The CDR3 covers 17 residues. Germline V gene sequence: CDR1 LGHDT, CDR2 YNNKEL (reference sequence). CDR3 DNA: TGTGCCAGCAGCCACTCAACTAGCGGGAGTTTCACAGATACGCAGTATTTT. Translated, it gives CASSHSTSGSFTDTQYF.

The gene calls are TRBV12-3 or TRBV12-4 and TRBJ1-3; no clear D. The V gene lost 3 bases and the J gene lost 0 bases, with 12 bases spanning the gap. The CDR3 is made up of 16 amino acids. The CDR3 is CASSLVGLLSGNTIYF. The CDR3 DNA sequence: TGTGCCAGCAGTTTGGTGGGCTTACTCTCTGGAAACACCATATATTTT.

The sample holds many counts of this clonotype. The chain links TRBV12-3 or TRBV12-4 to TRBJ1-5, with TRBD1 as a possible D gene (6 bases). The CDR3 has 16 residues. Trimming removed 4 bases from V and 2 bases from J, with 15 bases in between. CDR3 protein: CASSSPGAGGNQPQHF. The CDR3 DNA sequence: TGTGCCAGCAGTTCTCCAGGGGCCGGGGGCAATCAGCCCCAGCATTTT.

This clonotype has ten or more counts. The chain uses TRBV5-1 and TRBJ2-3; D is ambiguous. In germline, CDR1 is SGHRS, CDR2 YFSETQ. V lost 1 base and J 4 bases, leaving 4 bases between the germline ends. CDR3 length: 12 residues. CDR3 sequence reads: CASSLSSDTQYF. The CDR3, as DNA: TGCGCCAGCAGCTTGTCCTCAGATACGCAGTATTTT.

This clonotype was picked up a small number of times. The chain has TRBV29-1 and TRBJ2-7; no clear D gene. The germline CDR1 and CDR2 sequences are SQVTM and ANQGSEA. V dropped 4 bases and J dropped 0 bases, with 13 bases sitting between them. This CDR3 region has 14 residues. The CDR3 DNA is TGCAGCGTTGTGGTGGGTTTGCACTCCTACGAGCAGTACTTC. Residues: CSVVVGLHSYEQYF.

This clonotype was seen a handful of times. The V call is TRBV5-1, the J call TRBJ2-1; 9 bases align to TRBD2. Germline V lookup: CDR1 SGHRS, CDR2 YFSETQ. With 3 bases clipped from V and 8 bases from J, the junction kept 6 bases outside the gene matches. This CDR3 spans 14 amino acids. CDR3 sequence reads: CASSWGSGSDEQFF. The CDR3 nucleotides read TGCGCCAGCAGCTGGGGTAGCGGGAGTGATGAGCAGTTCTTC.

The V and J genes are TRBV7-9 and TRBJ2-5; D is possibly TRBD1 (8 bases). This CDR3 is built from 15 residues. CDR1 is SEHNR and CDR2 is FQNEAQ in the germline V gene (reference sequence). The V gene lost 1 base and the J gene lost 5 bases, with 14 bases spanning the gap. The CDR3 DNA reads TGTGCCAGCAGCTTAGAGGACAGGGAGGGGGAGACCCAGTACTTC. As protein: CASSLEDREGETQYF.

Of note for this clonotype: Germline and junction disagree at one end, which may indicate a read error. The chain carries TRBV20-1 and TRBJ2-1; TRBD2 agrees at 8 bases. Germline V gene data show CDR1 as DFQATT and CDR2 as SNEGSKA (reference sequence). The CDR3 runs 16 residues. The CDR3 bases are TGCTGTGCTACGGCTATGGGTAGCGGGGAATACAATGAGCAGTTCTTC. It yields the protein CCATAMGSGEYNEQFF.

This clonotype was detected only a few times. The chain combines TRBV3-1 with TRBJ1-5; D remains unclear. The CDR3 loop spans 14 amino acids. Trimming removed 2 bases from V and 2 bases from J, with 7 bases in between. The germline V gene encodes CDR1 LGHDT and CDR2 YNNKEL (reference sequence). The CDR3: CASSQQVGNQPQHF. Written as DNA, the CDR3 is TGTGCCAGCAGCCAACAGGTGGGCAATCAGCCCCAGCATTTT.

The chain combines TRBV20-1 with TRBJ2-3; TRBD2 matches 10 bases. Trimming cost V 2 bases and J 1 base; bases outside gene matches: 9. The CDR3 has 17 amino acids. Germline CDR1 reads DFQATT; CDR2 reads SNEGSKA (reference sequence). The DNA for the CDR3 is TGCAGTGCTAGATCCCCGGCTAGCGGGAGCGGCACAGATACGCAGTATTTT. It yields the protein CSARSPASGSGTDTQYF.

The chain couples TRBV5-1 to TRBJ2-1, with 9 bases aligning to TRBD2. V was clipped by 5 bases and J by 6 bases; unmatched bases: 6. The germline V gene encodes CDR1 SGHRS and CDR2 YFSETQ. This CDR3 is built from 14 residues. CDR3 protein: CASRPWREGNEQFF. The CDR3 DNA is TGCGCCAGCAGACCGTGGCGGGAGGGCAATGAGCAGTTCTTC.

As for this clonotype: The junction differs from germline at one of its ends, possibly a read error. The gene calls are TRBV18 and TRBJ1-4; D unclear. The length of the CDR3 is 13 residues. The germline V gene encodes CDR1 KGHSH and CDR2 LQKENI. This CDR3 reads CASSPQRDEKLSF. CDR3 bases: TGTGCCAGCTCACCACAGCGGGATGAAAAACTGTCTTTT.

This clonotype was found a few times. The chain carries TRBV14 and TRBJ2-5, with 15 nucleotides matching TRBD2. Germline CDR1 reads SGHDN; CDR2 reads FVKESK. The CDR3 sequence is 19 residues long. Trimming removed 4 bases from V and 0 bases from J; junction bases left unmatched: 9. CDR3 coding DNA: TGTGCCAGCAGCCTAAGACCCGGGACTAGCGGGAGGTACCAAGAGACCCAGTACTTC. Residues: CASSLRPGTSGRYQETQYF.

V usage is TRBV7-8 and J usage is TRBJ1-1, with D perhaps matching TRBD1 (5 bases). The germline CDR1 and CDR2 sequences are SGHVS and FQNEAQ. The V gene lost 3 bases and the J gene lost 5 bases, with 10 bases spanning the gap. CDR3 length: 13 residues. The CDR3 loop reads CASSFAGETEAFF. CDR3 nucleotide sequence: TGTGCCAGCAGCTTCGCGGGGGAAACTGAAGCTTTCTTT. Together with reference TRBV7-8 and TRBJ1-1, the CDR3 gives the full variable domain: GAGVSQSPRYKVAKRGQDVALRCDPISGHVSLFWYQQALGQGPEFLTYFQNEAQLDKSGLPSDRFFAERPEGSVSTLKIQRTQQEDSAVYLCASSFAGETEAFFGQGTRLTVV.

This clonotype came up many times. The V gene is TRBV12-3 or TRBV12-4, the J gene TRBJ2-3; D is uncertain. The CDR3 totals 13 residues. Between the trimmed V and J ends, which lost 0 bases and 4 bases, there was a span of 5 bases. CDR3 bases: TGTGCCAGCAGTTTAGCGCTCTCAGATACGCAGTATTTT. Protein sequence: CASSLALSDTQYF.

This clonotype was counted only a few times. The chain uses TRBV6-1 and TRBJ2-7, with 7 bases identical to TRBD1. Germline CDR1 and CDR2: MNHNS and SASEGT. The CDR3 has 13 amino acids. The trim removed 7 bases at V and 4 bases at J, leaving 7 bases unmatched. CDR3 DNA: TGTGCCAGCACTAGGACAGGAGGATACGAGCAGTACTTC. Encoded protein: CASTRTGGYEQYF.

This clonotype was recorded a few times. The chain combines TRBV12-3 or TRBV12-4 with TRBJ2-3, with D perhaps matching TRBD2 (6 bases). V was cut by 6 bases and J by 6 bases, with 16 bases left in between. The CDR3 runs 14 residues. DNA of the CDR3: TGTGCCAGCAGCACCAGGGAGGTAGGGGATACGCAGTATTTT. This codes for CASSTREVGDTQYF.